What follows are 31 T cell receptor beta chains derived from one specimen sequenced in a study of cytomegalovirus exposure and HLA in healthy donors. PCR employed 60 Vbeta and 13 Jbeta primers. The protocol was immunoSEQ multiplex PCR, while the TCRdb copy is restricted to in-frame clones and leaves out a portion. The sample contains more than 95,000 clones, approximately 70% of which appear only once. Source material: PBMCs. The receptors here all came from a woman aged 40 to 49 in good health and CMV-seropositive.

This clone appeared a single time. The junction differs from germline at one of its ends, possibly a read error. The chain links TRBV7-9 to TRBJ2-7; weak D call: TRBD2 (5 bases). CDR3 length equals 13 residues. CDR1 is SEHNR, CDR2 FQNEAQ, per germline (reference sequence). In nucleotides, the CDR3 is TGTTCCAGCAGCTTAGCTAGCAGCTACGAGCAGTACTTC. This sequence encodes CSSSLASSYEQYF.

CDR3 bases: TGTGCCAGCAGCTCGGACAGAAGGGTTATGAACAATGAGCAGTTCTTC. As protein: CASSSDRRVMNNEQFF. V gene TRBV5-4 combines with J gene TRBJ2-1; possibly TRBD1 for D (6 bases). The CDR3 totals 16 residues. Germline V gene data show CDR1 as SGHNT and CDR2 as YYREEE (reference sequence). Trimming left V 3 bases short and J 5 bases short, with 18 bases between.

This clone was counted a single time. CDR3 region: CASSLVSGGTSYEQYF. CDR3 nucleotide sequence: TGTGCCAGCAGCTTAGTGTCAGGGGGGACCTCCTACGAGCAGTACTTC. The chain has TRBV7-2 and TRBJ2-7; perhaps TRBD1 as D (7 bases). The CDR3 is made up of 16 amino acids. V gave up 1 base and J gave up 0 bases, with 13 bases separating them. The germline gives CDR1 SGHTA, CDR2 FQGNSA.

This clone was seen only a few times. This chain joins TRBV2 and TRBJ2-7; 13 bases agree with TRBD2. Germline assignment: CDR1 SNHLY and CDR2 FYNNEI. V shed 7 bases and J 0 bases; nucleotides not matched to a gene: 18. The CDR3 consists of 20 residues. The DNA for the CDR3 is TGTGCCAGCAACTATATGAAAGGGACTAGCGGGACGACTTCCTCCTACGAGCAGTACTTC. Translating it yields CASNYMKGTSGTTSSYEQYF.

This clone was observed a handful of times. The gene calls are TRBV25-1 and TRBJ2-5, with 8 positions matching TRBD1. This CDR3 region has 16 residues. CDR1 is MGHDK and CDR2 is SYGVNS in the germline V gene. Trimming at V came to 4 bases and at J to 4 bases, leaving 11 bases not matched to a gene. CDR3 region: CASSVQGTGRGETQYF. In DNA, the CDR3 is TGTGCCAGCAGTGTCCAAGGGACAGGTCGGGGAGAGACCCAGTACTTC. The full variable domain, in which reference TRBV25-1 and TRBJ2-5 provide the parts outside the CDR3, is EADIYQTPRYLVIGTGKKITLECSQTMGHDKMYWYQQDPGMELHLIHYSYGVNSTEKGDLSSESTVSRIRTEHFPLTLESARPSHTSQYLCASSVQGTGRGETQYFGPGTRLLVL.

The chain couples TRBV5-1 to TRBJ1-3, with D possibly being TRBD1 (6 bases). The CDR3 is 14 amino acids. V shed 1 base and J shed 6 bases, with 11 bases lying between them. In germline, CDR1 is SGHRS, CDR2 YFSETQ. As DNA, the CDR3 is TGCGCCAGCAGCTTGCTAGGGGGTGAAAACACCATATATTTT. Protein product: CASSLLGGENTIYF.

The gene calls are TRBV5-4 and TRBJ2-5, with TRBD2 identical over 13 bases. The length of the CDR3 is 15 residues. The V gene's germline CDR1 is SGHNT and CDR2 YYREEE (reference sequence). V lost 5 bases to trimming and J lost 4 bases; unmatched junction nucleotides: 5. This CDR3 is CASRGGLAGLETQYF. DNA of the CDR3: TGTGCCAGCAGGGGGGGACTAGCGGGATTAGAGACCCAGTACTTC.

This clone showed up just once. The CDR3 DNA follows: TGTGCCAGCAGTGAGCGGGATTTAGTCACAGATACGCAGTATTTT. Its translation: CASSERDLVTDTQYF. The chain carries TRBV2 and TRBJ2-3; TRBD2 might be the D (6 bases). CDR3 size: 15 residues. V shed 3 bases and J shed 2 bases, with 12 bases lying between them. From germline, CDR1 is SNHLY and CDR2 FYNNEI. Full variable domain (outside the CDR3, taken from reference TRBV2 and TRBJ2-3): EPEVTQTPSHQVTQMGQEVILRCVPISNHLYFYWYRQILGQKVEFLVSFYNNEISEKSEIFDDQFSVERPDGSNFTLKIRSTKLEDSAMYFCASSERDLVTDTQYFGPGTRLTVL.

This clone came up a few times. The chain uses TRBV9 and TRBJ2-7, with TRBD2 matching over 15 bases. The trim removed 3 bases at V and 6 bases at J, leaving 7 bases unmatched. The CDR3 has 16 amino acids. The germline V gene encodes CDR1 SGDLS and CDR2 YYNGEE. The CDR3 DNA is TGTGCCAGCAGCGACGGACTAGCGGGAGGGCCGGGCGAGCAGTACTTC. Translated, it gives CASSDGLAGGPGEQYF.

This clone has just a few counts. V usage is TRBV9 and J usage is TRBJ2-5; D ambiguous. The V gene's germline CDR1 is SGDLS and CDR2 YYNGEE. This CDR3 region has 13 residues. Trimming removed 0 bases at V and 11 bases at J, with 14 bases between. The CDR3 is CASSVDTAASQYF. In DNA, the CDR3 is TGTGCCAGCAGCGTAGATACGGCGGCCAGTCAGTACTTC.

DNA for the CDR3: TGTGCCAGCAGTGAGACAGAAAATGAGCAGTTCTTC. Its protein product is CASSETENEQFF. The chain joins TRBV28 to TRBJ2-1; D is perhaps TRBD1 (5 bases). Trimming removed 5 bases from V and 7 bases from J, with 9 bases in between. Per germline, CDR1 MDHEN and CDR2 SYDVKM. The CDR3 extends over 12 amino acids.

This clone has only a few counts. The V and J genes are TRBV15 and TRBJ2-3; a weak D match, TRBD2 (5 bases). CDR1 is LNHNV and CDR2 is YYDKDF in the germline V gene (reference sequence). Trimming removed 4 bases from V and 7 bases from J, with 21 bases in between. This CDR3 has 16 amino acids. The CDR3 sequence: CATSTRNLVTGNTQYF. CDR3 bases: TGTGCCACCAGCACCCGGAACCTGGTGACGGGAAATACGCAGTATTTT. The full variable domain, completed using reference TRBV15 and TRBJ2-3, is DAMVIQNPRYQVTQFGKPVTLSCSQTLNHNVMYWYQQKSSQAPKLLFHYYDKDFNNEADTPDNFQSRRPNTSFCFLDIRSPGLGDTAMYLCATSTRNLVTGNTQYFGPGTRLTVL.

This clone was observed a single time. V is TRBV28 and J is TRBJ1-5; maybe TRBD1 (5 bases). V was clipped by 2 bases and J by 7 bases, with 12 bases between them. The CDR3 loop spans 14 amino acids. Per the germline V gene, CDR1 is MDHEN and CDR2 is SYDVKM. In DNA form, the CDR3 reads TGTGCCAGCAGTTTACCGCAAGGGGCCCAGCCCCAGCATTTT. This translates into CASSLPQGAQPQHF.

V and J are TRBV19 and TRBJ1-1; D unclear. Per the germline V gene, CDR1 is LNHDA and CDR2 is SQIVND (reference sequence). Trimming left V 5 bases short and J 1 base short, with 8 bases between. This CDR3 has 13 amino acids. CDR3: CASSFRQNTEAFF. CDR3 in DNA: TGTGCCAGTAGTTTCCGACAGAACACTGAAGCTTTCTTT. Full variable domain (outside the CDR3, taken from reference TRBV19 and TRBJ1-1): DGGITQSPKYLFRKEGQNVTLSCEQNLNHDAMYWYRQDPGQGLRLIYYSQIVNDFQKGDIAEGYSVSREKKESFPLTVTSAQKNPTAFYLCASSFRQNTEAFFGQGTRLTVV.

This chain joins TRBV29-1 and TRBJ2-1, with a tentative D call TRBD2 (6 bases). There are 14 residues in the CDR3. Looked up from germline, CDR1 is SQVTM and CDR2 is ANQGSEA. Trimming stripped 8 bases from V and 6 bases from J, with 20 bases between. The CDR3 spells CSLVEGTGFNEQFF. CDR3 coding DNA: TGCAGCTTAGTGGAGGGGACGGGCTTCAATGAGCAGTTCTTC.

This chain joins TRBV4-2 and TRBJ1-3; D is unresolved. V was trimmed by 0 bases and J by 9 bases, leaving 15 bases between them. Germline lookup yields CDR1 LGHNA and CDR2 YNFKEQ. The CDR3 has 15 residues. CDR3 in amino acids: CASSQDTAFLPTIYF. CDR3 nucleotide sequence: TGTGCCAGCAGCCAAGACACAGCCTTTTTACCCACCATATATTTT.

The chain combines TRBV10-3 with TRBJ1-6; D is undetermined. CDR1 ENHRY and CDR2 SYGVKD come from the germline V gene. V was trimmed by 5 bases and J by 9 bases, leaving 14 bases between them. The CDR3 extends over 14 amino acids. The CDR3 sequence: CAISWAAVGSPLHF. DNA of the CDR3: TGTGCCATCAGTTGGGCCGCTGTAGGTTCACCCCTCCACTTT.

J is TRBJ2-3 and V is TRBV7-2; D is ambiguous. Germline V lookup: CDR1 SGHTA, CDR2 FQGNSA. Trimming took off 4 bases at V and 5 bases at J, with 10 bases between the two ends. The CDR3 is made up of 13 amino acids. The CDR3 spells CASSSPNGDTQYF. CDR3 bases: TGTGCCAGCAGCTCCCCCAACGGAGATACGCAGTATTTT.

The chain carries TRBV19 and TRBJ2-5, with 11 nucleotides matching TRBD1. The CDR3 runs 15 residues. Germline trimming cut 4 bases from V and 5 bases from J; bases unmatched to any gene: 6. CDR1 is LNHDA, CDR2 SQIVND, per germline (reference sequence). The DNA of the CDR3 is TGTGCCAGTAGTACGGGACAGGGGGAGGGGGAGACCCAGTACTTC. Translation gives CASSTGQGEGETQYF.

The CDR3 loop reads CASSSPSTRAQPQHF. Written as DNA, the CDR3 is TGTGCCAGCAGCTCCCCCTCTACGAGGGCTCAGCCCCAGCATTTT. The chain employs TRBV7-8 and TRBJ1-5; D remains ambiguous. The CDR3 covers 15 residues. CDR1 is SGHVS and CDR2 is FQNEAQ in the germline V gene. The V end was cut by 4 bases, the J end by 6 bases, with 16 bases between.

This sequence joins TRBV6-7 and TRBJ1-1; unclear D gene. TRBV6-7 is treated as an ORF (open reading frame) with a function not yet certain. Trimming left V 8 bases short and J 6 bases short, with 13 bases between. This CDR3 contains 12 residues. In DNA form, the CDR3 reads TGTGCCAGCTATCTCACGGAGTCTGAAGCTTTCTTT. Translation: CASYLTESEAFF.

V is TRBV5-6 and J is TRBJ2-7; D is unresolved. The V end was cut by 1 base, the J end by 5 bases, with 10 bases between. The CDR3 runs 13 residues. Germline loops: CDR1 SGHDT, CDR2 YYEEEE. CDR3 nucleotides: TGTGCCAGCAGCTTGATTTCCCTCGACGAGCAGTACTTC. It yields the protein CASSLISLDEQYF.

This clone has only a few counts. CDR3 coding DNA: TGTGCCAGCAGTGAAGGACAAAACACCATATATTTT. This codes for CASSEGQNTIYF. V usage is TRBV6-1 and J usage is TRBJ1-3; no definite D call. The V end lost 1 base, the J end lost 6 bases, and 4 bases lay between the germline ends. The CDR3 spans 12 residues. Germline V gives CDR1 MNHNS, CDR2 SASEGT.

CDR3 amino acids: CASSQVGQGIYEQYF. CDR3 bases: TGTGCCAGCAGCCAGGTTGGACAGGGGATATACGAGCAGTACTTC. This chain connects TRBV4-2 to TRBJ2-7; 9 bases align to TRBD1. The germline V gene encodes CDR1 LGHNA and CDR2 YNFKEQ. V lost 3 bases to trimming and J lost 4 bases; unmatched junction nucleotides: 7. The CDR3 totals 15 residues.

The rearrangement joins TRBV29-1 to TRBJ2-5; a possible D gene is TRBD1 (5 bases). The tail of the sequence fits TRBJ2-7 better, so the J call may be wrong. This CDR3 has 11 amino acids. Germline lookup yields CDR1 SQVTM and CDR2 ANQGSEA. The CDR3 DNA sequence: TGCAGCCCTGACAGAAATTACGAGCAGTACTTC. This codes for CSPDRNYEQYF.

CDR3 DNA sequence: TGTGCCAGCAGCTTGAGCACCGGGGAGCTGTTTTTT. Translating gives CASSLSTGELFF. The V call is TRBV7-2, the J call TRBJ2-2; D ambiguous. CDR3 length: 12 residues. V was trimmed by 3 bases and J by 4 bases, leaving 3 bases between them. Germline CDR1 and CDR2: SGHTA and FQGNSA.

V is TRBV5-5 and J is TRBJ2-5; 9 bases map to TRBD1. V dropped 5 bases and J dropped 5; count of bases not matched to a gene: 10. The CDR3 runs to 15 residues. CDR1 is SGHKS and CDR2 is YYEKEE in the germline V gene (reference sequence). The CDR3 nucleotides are TGTGCCAGCAGTGAACCGGGACAGGGAGGGGAGACCCAGTACTTC. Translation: CASSEPGQGGETQYF.

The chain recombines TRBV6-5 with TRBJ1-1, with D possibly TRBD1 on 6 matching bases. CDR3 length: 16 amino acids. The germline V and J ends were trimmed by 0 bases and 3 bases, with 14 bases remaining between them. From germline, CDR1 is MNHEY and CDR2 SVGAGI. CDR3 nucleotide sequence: TGTGCCAGCAGTTACTCGCAGGGAAGGGGGTACACTGAAGCTTTCTTT. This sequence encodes CASSYSQGRGYTEAFF.

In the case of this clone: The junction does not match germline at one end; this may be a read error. In DNA, the CDR3 is TGTGCTAGCAGCTCTGGAGTTGGGGAGACCCAGTACTTC. This gives the protein CASSSGVGETQYF. V and J are TRBV7-7 and TRBJ2-5; D remains unclear. CDR1 and CDR2 from the germline V gene are SSHAT and FNYEAQ (reference sequence). There are 13 residues in the CDR3.

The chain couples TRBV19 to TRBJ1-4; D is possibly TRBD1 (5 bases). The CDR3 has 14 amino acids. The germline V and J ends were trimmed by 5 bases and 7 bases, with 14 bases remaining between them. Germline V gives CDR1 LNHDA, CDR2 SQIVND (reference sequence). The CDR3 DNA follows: TGTGCCAGTAGTTTACAGGTTCTTGGTGAAAAACTGTTTTTT. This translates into CASSLQVLGEKLFF.

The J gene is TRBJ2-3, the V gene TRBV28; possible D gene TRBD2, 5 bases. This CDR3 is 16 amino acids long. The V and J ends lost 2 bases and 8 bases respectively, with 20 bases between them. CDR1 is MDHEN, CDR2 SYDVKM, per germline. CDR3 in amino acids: CASSLGAVEGARTQYF. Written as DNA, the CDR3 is TGTGCCAGCAGTTTAGGAGCGGTAGAGGGCGCGCGTACGCAGTATTTT.